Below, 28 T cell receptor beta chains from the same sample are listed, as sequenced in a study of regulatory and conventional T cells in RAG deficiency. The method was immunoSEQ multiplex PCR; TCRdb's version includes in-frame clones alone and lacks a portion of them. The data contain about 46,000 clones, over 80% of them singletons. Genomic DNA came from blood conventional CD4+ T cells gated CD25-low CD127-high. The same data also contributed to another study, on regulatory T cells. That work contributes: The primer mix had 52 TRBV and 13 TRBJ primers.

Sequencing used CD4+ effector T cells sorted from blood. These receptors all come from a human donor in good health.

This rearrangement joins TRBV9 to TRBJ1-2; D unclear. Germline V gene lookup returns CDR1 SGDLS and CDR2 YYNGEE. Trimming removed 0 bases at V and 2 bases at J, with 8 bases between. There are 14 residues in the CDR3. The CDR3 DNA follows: TGTGCCAGCAGCGTAGGACGGGCGAACTATGGCTACACCTTC. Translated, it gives CASSVGRANYGYTF.

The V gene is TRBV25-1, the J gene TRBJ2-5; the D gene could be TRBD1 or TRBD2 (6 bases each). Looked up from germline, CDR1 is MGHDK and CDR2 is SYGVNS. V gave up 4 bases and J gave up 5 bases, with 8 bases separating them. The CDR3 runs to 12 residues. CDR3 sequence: CASSAGAETQYF. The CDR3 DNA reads TGTGCCAGCAGTGCGGGGGCGGAGACCCAGTACTTC.

CDR3 coding DNA: TGTGCCAGCTCAGCCCTCGGCGAATCTAACTATGGCTACACCTTC. It encodes CASSALGESNYGYTF. This sequence joins TRBV28 and TRBJ1-2; no clear D. CDR3 length equals 15 residues. Trimming removed 8 bases from V and 0 bases from J, with 16 bases in between. Germline CDR1 and CDR2: MDHEN and SYDVKM.

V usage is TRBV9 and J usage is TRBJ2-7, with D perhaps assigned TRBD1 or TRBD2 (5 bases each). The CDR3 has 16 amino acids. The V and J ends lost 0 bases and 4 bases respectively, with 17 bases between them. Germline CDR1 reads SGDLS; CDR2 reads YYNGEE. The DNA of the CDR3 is TGTGCCAGCAGCGTAGGCCACGGGCTTGGGGGATACGAGCAGTACTTC. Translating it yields CASSVGHGLGGYEQYF.

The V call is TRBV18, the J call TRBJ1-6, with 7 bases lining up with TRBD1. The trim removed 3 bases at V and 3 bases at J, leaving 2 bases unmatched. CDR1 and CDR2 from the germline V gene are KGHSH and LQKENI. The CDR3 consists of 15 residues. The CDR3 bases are TGTGCCAGCTCACCTGGGGACAGCTATAATTCACCCCTCCACTTT. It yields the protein CASSPGDSYNSPLHF. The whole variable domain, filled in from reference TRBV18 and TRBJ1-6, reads NAGVMQNPRHLVRRRGQEARLRCSPMKGHSHVYWYRQLPEEGLKFMVYLQKENIIDESGMPKERFSAEFPKEGPSILRIQQVVRGDSAAYFCASSPGDSYNSPLHFGNGTRLTVT.

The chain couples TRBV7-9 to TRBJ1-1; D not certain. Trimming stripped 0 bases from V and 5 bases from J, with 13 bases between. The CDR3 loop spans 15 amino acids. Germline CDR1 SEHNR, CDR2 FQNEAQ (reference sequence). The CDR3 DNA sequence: TGTGCCAGCAGCTTAGCGAGTAAGGGATTGACTGAAGCTTTCTTT. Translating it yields CASSLASKGLTEAFF. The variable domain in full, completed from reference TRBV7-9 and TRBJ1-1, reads DTGVSQNPRHKITKRGQNVTFRCDPISEHNRLYWYRQTLGQGPEFLTYFQNEAQLEKSRLLSDRFSAERPKGSFSTLEIQRTEQGDSAMYLCASSLASKGLTEAFFGQGTRLTVV.

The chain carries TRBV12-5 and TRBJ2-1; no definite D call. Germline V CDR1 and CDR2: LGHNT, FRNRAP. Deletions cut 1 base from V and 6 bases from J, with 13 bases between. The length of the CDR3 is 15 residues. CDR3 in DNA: TGTGCTAGTGGTTTGGGGTATCCGACGGCCAATGAGCAGTTCTTC. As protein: CASGLGYPTANEQFF.

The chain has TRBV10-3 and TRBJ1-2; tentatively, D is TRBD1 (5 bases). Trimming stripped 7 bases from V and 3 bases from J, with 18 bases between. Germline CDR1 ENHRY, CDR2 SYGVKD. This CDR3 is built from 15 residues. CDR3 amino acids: CAITLNPTEYYGYTF. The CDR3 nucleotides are TGTGCCATCACCCTTAACCCGACAGAATACTATGGCTACACCTTC.

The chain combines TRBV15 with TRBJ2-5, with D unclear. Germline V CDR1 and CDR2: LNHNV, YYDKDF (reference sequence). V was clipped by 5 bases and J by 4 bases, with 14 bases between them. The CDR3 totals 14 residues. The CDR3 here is CATSSRPPSETQYF. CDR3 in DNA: TGTGCCACCAGCTCGCGACCGCCGTCAGAGACCCAGTACTTC.

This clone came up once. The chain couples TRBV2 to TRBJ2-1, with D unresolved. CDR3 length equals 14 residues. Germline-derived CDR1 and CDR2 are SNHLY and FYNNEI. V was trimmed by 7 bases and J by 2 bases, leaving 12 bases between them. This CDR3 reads CASTPHLAYNEQFF. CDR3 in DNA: TGTGCCAGCACCCCTCATCTTGCCTACAATGAGCAGTTCTTC.

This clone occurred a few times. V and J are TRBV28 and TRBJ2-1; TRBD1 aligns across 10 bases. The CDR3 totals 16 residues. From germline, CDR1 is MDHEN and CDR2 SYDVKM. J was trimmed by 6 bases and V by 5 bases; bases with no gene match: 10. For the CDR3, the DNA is TGTGCCAGCAGTCGGATCGCCGGGACAGGGGTCAATGAGCAGTTCTTC. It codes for CASSRIAGTGVNEQFF.

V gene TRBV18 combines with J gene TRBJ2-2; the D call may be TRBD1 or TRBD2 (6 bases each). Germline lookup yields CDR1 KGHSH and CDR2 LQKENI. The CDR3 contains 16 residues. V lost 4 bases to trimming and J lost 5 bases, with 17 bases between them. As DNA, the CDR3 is TGTGCCAGCTCACTGAATTTACAGGGAGGTACCGGGGAGCTGTTTTTT. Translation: CASSLNLQGGTGELFF.

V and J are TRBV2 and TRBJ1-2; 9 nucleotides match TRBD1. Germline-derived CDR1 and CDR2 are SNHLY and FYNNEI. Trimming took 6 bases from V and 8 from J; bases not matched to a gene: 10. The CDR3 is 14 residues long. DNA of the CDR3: TGTGCCAGCAGCGGGGGACAGGGCGAGGGGGGCTACACCTTC. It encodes CASSGGQGEGGYTF.

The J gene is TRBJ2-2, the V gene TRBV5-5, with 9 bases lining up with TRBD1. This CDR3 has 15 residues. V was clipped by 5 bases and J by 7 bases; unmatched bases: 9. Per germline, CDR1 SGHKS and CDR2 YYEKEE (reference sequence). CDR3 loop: CASREGQGRVGELFF. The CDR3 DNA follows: TGTGCCAGCAGGGAAGGACAGGGGAGGGTCGGGGAGCTGTTTTTT.

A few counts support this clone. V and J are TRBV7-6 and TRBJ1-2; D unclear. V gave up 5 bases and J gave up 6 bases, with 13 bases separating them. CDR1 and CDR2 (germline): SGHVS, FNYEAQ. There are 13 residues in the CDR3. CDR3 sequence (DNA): TGTGCCAGCAGCGAAACGCCCAAAGATGGCTACACCTTC. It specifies CASSETPKDGYTF. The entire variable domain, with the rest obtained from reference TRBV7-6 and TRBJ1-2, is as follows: GAGVSQSPRYKVTKRGQDVALRCDPISGHVSLYWYRQALGQGPEFLTYFNYEAQQDKSGLPNDRFSAERPEGSISTLTIQRTEQRDSAMYRCASSETPKDGYTFGSGTRLTVV.

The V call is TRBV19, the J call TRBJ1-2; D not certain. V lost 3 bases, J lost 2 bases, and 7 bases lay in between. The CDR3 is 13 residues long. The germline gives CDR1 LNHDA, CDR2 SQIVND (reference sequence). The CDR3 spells CASSIPGNYGYTF. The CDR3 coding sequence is TGTGCCAGTAGTATTCCAGGAAACTATGGCTACACCTTC.

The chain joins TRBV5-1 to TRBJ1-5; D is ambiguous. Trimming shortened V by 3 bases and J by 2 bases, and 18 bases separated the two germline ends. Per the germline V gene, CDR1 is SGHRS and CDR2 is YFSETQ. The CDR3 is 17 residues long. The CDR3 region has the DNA TGCGCCAGCAGCTCGGTACGGACCCAGAGGGGCAATCAGCCCCAGCATTTT. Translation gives CASSSVRTQRGNQPQHF.

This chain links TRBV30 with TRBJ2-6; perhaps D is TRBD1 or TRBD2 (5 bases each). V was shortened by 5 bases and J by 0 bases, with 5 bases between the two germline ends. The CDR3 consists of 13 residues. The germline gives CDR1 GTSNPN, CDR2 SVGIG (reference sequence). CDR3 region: CAWGGSGANVLTF. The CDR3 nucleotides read TGTGCCTGGGGGGGCTCTGGGGCCAACGTCCTGACTTTC.

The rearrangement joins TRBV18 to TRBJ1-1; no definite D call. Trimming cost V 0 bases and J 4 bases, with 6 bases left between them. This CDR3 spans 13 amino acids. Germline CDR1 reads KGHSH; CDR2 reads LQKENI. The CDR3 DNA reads TGTGCCAGCTCACCACCGGGAAGCACTGAAGCTTTCTTT. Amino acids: CASSPPGSTEAFF.

DNA of the CDR3: TGTGCCAGCAGTTACGATGGAAGCGGTACGCAGTATTTT. It yields the protein CASSYDGSGTQYF. The chain has TRBV6-6 and TRBJ2-3; TRBD2 is a possible D gene (5 bases). The CDR3 totals 13 residues. V gave up 2 bases and J gave up 8 bases, with 11 bases separating them. The V gene's germline CDR1 is MNHNY and CDR2 SVGAGI (reference sequence).

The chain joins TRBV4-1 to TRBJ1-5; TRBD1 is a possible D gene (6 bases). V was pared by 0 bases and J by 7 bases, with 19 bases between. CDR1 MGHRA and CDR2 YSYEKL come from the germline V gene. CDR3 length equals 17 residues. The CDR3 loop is CASSQEAPRGGEQPQHF. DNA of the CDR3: TGCGCCAGCAGCCAAGAGGCTCCGAGGGGGGGGGAGCAGCCCCAGCATTTT.

CDR3 nucleotide sequence: TGTGCCAGCAGCGAACAGGGGGCGAGGCCGGAGCAGTACTTC. Its protein is CASSEQGARPEQYF. V usage is TRBV6-1 and J usage is TRBJ2-7; 9 bases map to TRBD1. J lost 7 bases, V lost 6 bases, and 10 bases had no gene match. There are 14 residues in the CDR3. Germline assignment: CDR1 MNHNS and CDR2 SASEGT.

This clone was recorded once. The CDR3 coding sequence is TGCGCCAGCACCTCGTCTGGCAGGGGAAGGTCAGATACGCAGTATTTT. Translating it yields CASTSSGRGRSDTQYF. This chain links TRBV5-1 with TRBJ2-3, with a weak D call TRBD1 (6 bases). This CDR3 spans 16 amino acids. Germline V gene lookup returns CDR1 SGHRS and CDR2 YFSETQ. Deletions cut 6 bases from V and 4 bases from J, with 21 bases between.

The CDR3 coding sequence is TGTGCCAGCAGTACAGGGACAGCTGGAAACACCATATATTTT. This translates into CASSTGTAGNTIYF. The chain carries TRBV6-1 and TRBJ1-3, with 7 positions matching TRBD1. Per germline, CDR1 MNHNS and CDR2 SASEGT. The length of the CDR3 is 14 residues. V gave up 5 bases and J gave up 2 bases; unmatched junction bases: 3.

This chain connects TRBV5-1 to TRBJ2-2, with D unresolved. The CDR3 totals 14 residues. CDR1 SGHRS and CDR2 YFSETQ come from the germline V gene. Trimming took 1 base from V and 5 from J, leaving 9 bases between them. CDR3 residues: CASSLPKQTGELFF. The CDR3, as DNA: TGCGCCAGCAGCTTGCCAAAACAGACCGGGGAGCTGTTTTTT. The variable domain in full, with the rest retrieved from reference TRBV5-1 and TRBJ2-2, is KAGVTQTPRYLIKTRGQQVTLSCSPISGHRSVSWYQQTPGQGLQFLFEYFSETQRNKGNFPGRFSGRQFSNSRSEMNVSTLELGDSALYLCASSLPKQTGELFFGEGSRLTVL.

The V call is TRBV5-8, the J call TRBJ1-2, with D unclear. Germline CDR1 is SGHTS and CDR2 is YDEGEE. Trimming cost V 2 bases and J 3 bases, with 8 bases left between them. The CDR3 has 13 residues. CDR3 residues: CASSFPQDYGYTF. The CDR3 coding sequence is TGTGCCAGCAGCTTCCCCCAGGACTATGGCTACACCTTC.

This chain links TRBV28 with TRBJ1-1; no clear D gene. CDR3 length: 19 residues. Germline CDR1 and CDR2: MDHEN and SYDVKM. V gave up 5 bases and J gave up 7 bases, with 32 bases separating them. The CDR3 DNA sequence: TGTGCCAGCAGTCCACGTCGATCCCTCAGGAGCCTTGCGCCGCTTGAAGCTTTCTTT. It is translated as CASSPRRSLRSLAPLEAFF.

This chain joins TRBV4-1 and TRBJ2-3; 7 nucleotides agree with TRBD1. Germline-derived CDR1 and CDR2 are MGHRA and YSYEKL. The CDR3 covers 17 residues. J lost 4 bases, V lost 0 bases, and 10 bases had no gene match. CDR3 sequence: CASSQERTGQPPDTQYF. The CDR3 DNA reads TGCGCCAGCAGCCAAGAACGGACAGGTCAACCTCCAGATACGCAGTATTTT.